This note documents a single T cell receptor (beta chain) sequence. In germline, CDR1 is SNHLY, CDR2 FYNNEI. The V gene lost 7 bases and the J gene lost 6 bases, with 16 bases spanning the gap. This CDR3 has 14 residues. The sample originates from a study of blood T cell repertoires in COVID-19. For the study at large: Collection of acute and convalescent COVID-19 samples took place in the United States, Italy and Spain.

Under the authors' procedure: From reference gene primer amplification, estimates of nucleated cell counts were derived. Here immunoSEQ multiplex PCR was the method, and the copy in TCRdb shows in-frame clones only, minus some. That table gives V, J and clone size, and the DNA gave D and trimming. The profile shows around 260,000 clones, roughly four fifths of them singletons. The source of this sequence is a woman between 50 and 59 years old who had recovered from COVID-19. Sequenced sample: peripheral blood. The chain joins TRBV2 to TRBJ2-1, with a tentative D call TRBD2 (5 bases). The CDR3 nucleotides are TGTGCCAGCAAGTTAGGGCAGGACTTCAATGAGCAGTTCTTC. Translating it yields CASKLGQDFNEQFF.